Shown below are 11 T cell receptor beta chains from a single sample sequenced in a study of blood T cells in healthy people across ages. The use of a sample-barcoded 5' primer and a J-beta primer mix characterized a second PCR of about 7 to 12 cycles. From the 5' RACE reads, TCRdb called clonotypes with MiXCR, one entry per CDR3 protein. The sample lists 800,000 or so distinct CDR3 sequences; around 45% were seen once. Sequencing input: blood. Receptors were obtained from an elderly man in good health.

The genes are TRBV28 and TRBJ2-3, with 9 bases that match TRBD2. CDR3 length: 23 residues. Germline values: CDR1 MDHEN, CDR2 SYDVKM. Germline trimming cut 7 bases from V and 5 bases from J; bases unmatched to any gene: 34. The DNA of the CDR3 is TGTGCCAGCACTCCCTGGGCGGGAGGGCCTGAGCCCAGAGCCCCCGTCGATGGAGATACGCAGTATTTT. Encoded protein: CASTPWAGGPEPRAPVDGDTQYF.

The rearrangement joins TRBV5-4 to TRBJ2-2; 9 bases align to TRBD1. The junction had 3 bases not matched to a gene; V was cut back by 5 bases and J by 1 base. Per germline, CDR1 SGHNT and CDR2 YYREEE (reference sequence). CDR3 length: 15 amino acids. The chain's CDR3 is CASRRQGVNTGELFF. The CDR3 DNA reads TGTGCCAGCAGGCGACAGGGGGTGAACACCGGGGAGCTGTTTTTT. Full variable domain (rest looked up from reference TRBV5-4 and TRBJ2-2): ETGVTQSPTHLIKTRGQQVTLRCSSQSGHNTVSWYQQALGQGPQFIFQYYREEENGRGNFPPRFSGLQFPNYSSELNVNALELDDSALYLCASRRQGVNTGELFFGEGSRLTVL.

As concerns this clonotype: At one boundary the junction diverges from the germline segment, which might be a read error. The chain joins TRBV9 to TRBJ2-1, with TRBD2 matching 8 bases. CDR1 SGDLS and CDR2 YYNGEE come from the germline V gene. This CDR3 region has 16 residues. The CDR3 here is CVSSPRESGRLNEQFF. CDR3 nucleotides: TGTGTCAGCAGCCCCCGGGAGAGCGGGAGACTGAATGAGCAGTTCTTC.

This chain links TRBV29-1 with TRBJ1-1; D remains ambiguous. This CDR3 has 15 amino acids. Germline V lookup: CDR1 SQVTM, CDR2 ANQGSEA. Between the trimmed V and J ends, which lost 8 bases and 5 bases, there was a span of 24 bases. CDR3 sequence: CSIRTEVLRETEAFF. For the CDR3, the DNA is TGCAGCATCCGGACGGAGGTGCTTAGGGAGACTGAAGCTTTCTTT.

This clonotype was found a few times. The V gene is TRBV20-1, the J gene TRBJ2-1; the match to TRBD2 covers 11 bases. CDR3 length: 17 residues. Germline trimming cut 3 bases from V and 1 base from J; bases unmatched to any gene: 8. The germline CDR1 and CDR2 sequences are DFQATT and SNEGSKA (reference sequence). The CDR3 loop is CSASSGRESRSYNEQFF. Here the CDR3 DNA reads TGCAGTGCTAGTAGCGGGAGGGAATCCAGATCCTACAATGAGCAGTTCTTC.

In this sample, this clonotype turned up a few times. The gene calls are TRBV15 and TRBJ1-4; D gene unclear. Trimming pared 0 bases from V and 0 bases from J, leaving 8 bases between. The CDR3 length is 16 residues. Germline V gives CDR1 LNHNV, CDR2 YYDKDF (reference sequence). CDR3: CATSRDRAATNEKLFF. CDR3 nucleotide sequence: TGTGCCACCAGCAGAGATCGAGCAGCAACTAATGAAAAACTGTTTTTT.

The chain has TRBV5-5 and TRBJ1-4; possibly TRBD1 for D (5 bases). V lost 4 bases, J lost 7 bases, and 17 bases lay in between. This CDR3 region has 15 residues. Looked up from germline, CDR1 is SGHKS and CDR2 is YYEKEE (reference sequence). In DNA, the CDR3 is TGTGCCAGCAGCGCGTCGAGGGGCGAAGTTGAAAAACTGTTTTTT. Protein product: CASSASRGEVEKLFF.

The CDR3 region is CASSPTPRGVNTEAFF. The CDR3 DNA reads as TGCGCCAGCAGCCCGACACCGCGGGGAGTGAACACTGAAGCTTTCTTT. The gene calls are TRBV5-1 and TRBJ1-1; unclear D gene. Trimming removed 4 bases at V and 0 bases at J, with 16 bases between. The CDR3 loop spans 16 amino acids. CDR1 and CDR2 from the germline V gene are SGHRS and YFSETQ.

In its sample, this clonotype was seen a few times. The rearrangement joins TRBV7-9 to TRBJ2-7; 14 positions agree with TRBD2. With V trimmed by 4 bases and J by 3 bases, 5 bases remained unmatched. The CDR3 runs 16 residues. Germline values: CDR1 SEHNR, CDR2 FQNEAQ (reference sequence). Here the CDR3 DNA reads TGTGCCAGCAGCTGGGGACTAGCGGGAGAAAGCTACGAGCAGTACTTC. It is translated as CASSWGLAGESYEQYF.

The rearrangement joins TRBV7-2 to TRBJ2-7; D may be TRBD2 (7 bases). Germline V CDR1 and CDR2: SGHTA, FQGNSA. V gave up 1 base and J gave up 6 bases, with 19 bases separating them. This CDR3 region has 16 residues. CDR3 region: CASSLGIGEGGGEQYF. The CDR3 DNA reads TGTGCCAGCAGCTTAGGAATAGGGGAGGGGGGAGGCGAGCAGTACTTC.

This clonotype was counted at least ten times. CDR3 loop: CATSVGVVGYNEQFF. CDR3 DNA sequence: TGTGCCACCAGTGTGGGGGTTGTGGGCTACAATGAGCAGTTCTTC. This chain uses TRBV24-1 with TRBJ2-1; D tentatively reads TRBD1 or TRBD2 (5 bases each). CDR1 and CDR2 from the germline V gene are KGHDR and SFDVKD. Trimming pared 5 bases from V and 3 bases from J, leaving 13 bases between. The CDR3 loop spans 15 amino acids.